This T cell receptor beta chain came from a study of T-cell reconstitution after alpha-beta-depleted transplantation in children. V was cut by 4 bases and J by 1 base, with 10 bases left in between. This CDR3 region has 14 residues. Germline assignment: CDR1 ENHRY and CDR2 SYGVKD. General observations from the study: About two months after transplant, alpha-beta T cells reportedly came from several hundred expanded graft clones.

A library of TCRbeta sequences, prepared with unique molecular identifiers, was generated. MiXCR, applied by TCRdb to the PCR reads, yields one record per CDR3 protein. The table shows around 960,000 distinct CDR3 sequences, with about 29% occurring only once. This clonotype has only a few counts. Its antigen is still unknown. The chain is built from TRBV10-3 and TRBJ1-1, with D maybe TRBD1 (5 bases). The sequences come from PBMCs, mostly from graft donor cells, collected 360 days after TCRalphabeta/CD19-depleted stem cell transplant. The origin of this receptor is a boy in the first two years of life who had a stem cell transplant for SCID, so the T cells may come from the graft donor. In nucleotides, the CDR3 is TGTGCCATCAGTGGAGGGCAGGGGAACACTGAAGCTTTCTTT. As protein: CAISGGQGNTEAFF.